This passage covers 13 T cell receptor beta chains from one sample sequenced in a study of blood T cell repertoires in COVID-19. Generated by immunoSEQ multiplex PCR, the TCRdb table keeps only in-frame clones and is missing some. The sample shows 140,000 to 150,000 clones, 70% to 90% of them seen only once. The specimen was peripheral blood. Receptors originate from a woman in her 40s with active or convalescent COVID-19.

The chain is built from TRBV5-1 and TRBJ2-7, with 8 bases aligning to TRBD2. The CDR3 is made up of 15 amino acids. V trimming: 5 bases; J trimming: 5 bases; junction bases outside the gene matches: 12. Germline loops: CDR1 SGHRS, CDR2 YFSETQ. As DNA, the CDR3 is TGCGCCAGCAGTTTCCTGAGCGGGAGAGTCAACGAGCAGTACTTC. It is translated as CASSFLSGRVNEQYF.

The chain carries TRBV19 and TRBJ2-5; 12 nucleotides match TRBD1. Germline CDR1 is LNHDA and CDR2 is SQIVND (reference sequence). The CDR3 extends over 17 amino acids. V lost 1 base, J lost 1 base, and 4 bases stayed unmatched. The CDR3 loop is CASSIGGTGGPQETQYF. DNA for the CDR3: TGTGCCAGTAGTATAGGGGGGACAGGGGGCCCCCAAGAGACCCAGTACTTC. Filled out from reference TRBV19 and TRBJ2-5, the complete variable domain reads DGGITQSPKYLFRKEGQNVTLSCEQNLNHDAMYWYRQDPGQGLRLIYYSQIVNDFQKGDIAEGYSVSREKKESFPLTVTSAQKNPTAFYLCASSIGGTGGPQETQYFGPGTRLLVL.

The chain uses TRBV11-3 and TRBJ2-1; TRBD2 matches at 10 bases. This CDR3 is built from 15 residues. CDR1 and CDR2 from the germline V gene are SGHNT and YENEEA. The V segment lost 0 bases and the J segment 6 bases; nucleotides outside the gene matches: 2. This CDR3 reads CASSLDPSGSNEQFF. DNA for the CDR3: TGTGCCAGCAGCTTAGACCCTAGCGGGAGCAATGAGCAGTTCTTC. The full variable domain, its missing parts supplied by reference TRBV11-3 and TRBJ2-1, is EAGVVQSPRYKIIEKKQPVAFWCNPISGHNTLYWYLQNLGQGPELLIRYENEEAVDDSQLPKDRFSAERLKGVDSTLKIQPAELGDSAVYLCASSLDPSGSNEQFFGPGTRLTVL.

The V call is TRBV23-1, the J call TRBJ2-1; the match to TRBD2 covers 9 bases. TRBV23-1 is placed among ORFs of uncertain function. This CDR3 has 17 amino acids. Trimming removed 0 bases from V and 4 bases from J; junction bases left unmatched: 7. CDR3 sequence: CASSQSKRGAGYNEQFF. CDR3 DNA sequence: TGCGCCAGCAGTCAATCCAAGCGGGGGGCGGGATACAATGAGCAGTTCTTC.

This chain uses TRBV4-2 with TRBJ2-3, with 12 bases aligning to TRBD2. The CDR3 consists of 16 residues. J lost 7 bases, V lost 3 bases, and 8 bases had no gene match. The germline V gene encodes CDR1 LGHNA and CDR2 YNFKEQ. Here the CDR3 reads CASSQYLAGGPYTQYF. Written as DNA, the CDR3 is TGTGCCAGCAGCCAGTATCTAGCGGGGGGGCCTTATACGCAGTATTTT.

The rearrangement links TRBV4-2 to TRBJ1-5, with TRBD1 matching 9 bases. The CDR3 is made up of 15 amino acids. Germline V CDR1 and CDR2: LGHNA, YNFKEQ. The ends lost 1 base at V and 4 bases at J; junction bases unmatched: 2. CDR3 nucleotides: TGTGCCAGCAGCCAAGCCGGACAGGGGAATCAGCCCCAGCATTTT. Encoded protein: CASSQAGQGNQPQHF.

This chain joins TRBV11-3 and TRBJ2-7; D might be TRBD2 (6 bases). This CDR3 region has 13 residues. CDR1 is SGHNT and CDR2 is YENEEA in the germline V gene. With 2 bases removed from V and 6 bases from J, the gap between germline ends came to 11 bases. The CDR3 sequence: CASSLSGTSEQYF. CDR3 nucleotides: TGTGCCAGCAGCTTATCCGGGACTTCCGAGCAGTACTTC. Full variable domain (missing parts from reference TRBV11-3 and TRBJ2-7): EAGVVQSPRYKIIEKKQPVAFWCNPISGHNTLYWYLQNLGQGPELLIRYENEEAVDDSQLPKDRFSAERLKGVDSTLKIQPAELGDSAVYLCASSLSGTSEQYFGPGTRLTVT.

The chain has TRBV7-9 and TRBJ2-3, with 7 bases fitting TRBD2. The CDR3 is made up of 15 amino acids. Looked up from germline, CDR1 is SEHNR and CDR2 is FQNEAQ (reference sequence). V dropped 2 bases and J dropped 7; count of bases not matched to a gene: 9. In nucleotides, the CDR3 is TGTGCCAGCAGCTTACCCGGACTAGGAGGGAATACGCAGTATTTT. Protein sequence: CASSLPGLGGNTQYF. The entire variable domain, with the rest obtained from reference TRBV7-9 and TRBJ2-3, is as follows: DTGVSQNPRHKITKRGQNVTFRCDPISEHNRLYWYRQTLGQGPEFLTYFQNEAQLEKSRLLSDRFSAERPKGSFSTLEIQRTEQGDSAMYLCASSLPGLGGNTQYFGPGTRLTVL.

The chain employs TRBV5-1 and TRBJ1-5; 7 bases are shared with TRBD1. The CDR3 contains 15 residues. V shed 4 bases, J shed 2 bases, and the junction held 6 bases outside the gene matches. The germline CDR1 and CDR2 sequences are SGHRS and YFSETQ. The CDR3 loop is CASSQGVLGNQPQHF. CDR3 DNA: TGCGCCAGCAGCCAGGGGGTTTTGGGCAATCAGCCCCAGCATTTT. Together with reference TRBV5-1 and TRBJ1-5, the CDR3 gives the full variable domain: KAGVTQTPRYLIKTRGQQVTLSCSPISGHRSVSWYQQTPGQGLQFLFEYFSETQRNKGNFPGRFSGRQFSNSRSEMNVSTLELGDSALYLCASSQGVLGNQPQHFGDGTRLSIL.

The CDR3 protein is CASSPQTNYGYTF. CDR3 in DNA: TGTGCCAGCAGCCCTCAGACTAACTATGGCTACACCTTC. The V call is TRBV11-2, the J call TRBJ1-2; D not resolved. V lost 5 bases and J lost 0, with 7 bases in between. The germline V gene encodes CDR1 SGHAT and CDR2 FQNNGV. CDR3 length: 13 amino acids.

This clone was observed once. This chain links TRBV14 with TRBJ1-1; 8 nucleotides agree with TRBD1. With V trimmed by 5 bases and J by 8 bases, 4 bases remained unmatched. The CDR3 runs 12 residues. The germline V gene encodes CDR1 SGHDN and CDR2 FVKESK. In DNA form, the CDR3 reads TGTGCCAGCAGCTCGGACAGGGCCGAAGCTTTCTTT. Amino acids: CASSSDRAEAFF.

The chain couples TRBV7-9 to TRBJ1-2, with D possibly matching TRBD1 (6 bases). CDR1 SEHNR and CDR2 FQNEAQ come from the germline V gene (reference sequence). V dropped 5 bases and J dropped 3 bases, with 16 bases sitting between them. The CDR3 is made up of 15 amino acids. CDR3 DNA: TGTGCCAGCAGCCGCAGGGGCAGGGGAGACTATGGCTACACCTTC. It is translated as CASSRRGRGDYGYTF. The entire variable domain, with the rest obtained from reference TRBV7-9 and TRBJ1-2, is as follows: DTGVSQNPRHKITKRGQNVTFRCDPISEHNRLYWYRQTLGQGPEFLTYFQNEAQLEKSRLLSDRFSAERPKGSFSTLEIQRTEQGDSAMYLCASSRRGRGDYGYTFGSGTRLTVV.

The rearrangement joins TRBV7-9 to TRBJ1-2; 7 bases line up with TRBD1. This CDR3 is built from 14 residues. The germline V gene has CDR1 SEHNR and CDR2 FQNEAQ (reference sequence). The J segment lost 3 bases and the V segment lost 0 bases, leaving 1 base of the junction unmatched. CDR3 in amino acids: CASSLADRYYGYTF. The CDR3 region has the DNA TGTGCCAGCAGCTTAGCGGACAGGTACTATGGCTACACCTTC.